One sample yielded the 10 T cell receptor beta chains listed below, sequenced in a study of cytomegalovirus exposure and HLA in healthy donors. In the PCR, 60 Vbeta and 13 Jbeta primers were used. Profiling relied on immunoSEQ multiplex PCR, and the TCRdb table lists in-frame clones only, not all of them. The table lists 150,000 to 200,000 clones, around four fifths of them singletons. The sequenced sample was PBMCs. The receptors here all came from a man aged 50-59 years in good health and CMV-seropositive.

V and J are TRBV9 and TRBJ1-2, with D perhaps matching TRBD1 (6 bases). V was shortened by 0 bases and J by 7 bases, with 10 bases between the two germline ends. This CDR3 has 13 amino acids. Germline V gives CDR1 SGDLS, CDR2 YYNGEE. CDR3: CASSVENRVGYTF. CDR3 bases: TGTGCCAGCAGCGTAGAGAACAGGGTTGGCTACACCTTC.

CDR3 coding DNA: TGTGCCAGCTCACCACGGCAGGGTTCCTACGAGCAGTACTTC. Amino acid sequence: CASSPRQGSYEQYF. The chain employs TRBV18 and TRBJ2-7; a possible D gene is TRBD1 (5 bases). Germline V CDR1 and CDR2: KGHSH, LQKENI. This CDR3 comprises 14 residues. V dropped 1 base and J dropped 1 base, with 8 bases sitting between them.

Only one count was recorded for this clone. The chain carries TRBV4-3 and TRBJ2-2, with D tentatively TRBD1 (6 bases). The germline V gene has CDR1 LGHNA and CDR2 YSLEER. Trimming left V 3 bases short and J 6 bases short, with 17 bases between. This CDR3 has 16 amino acids. The CDR3 DNA sequence: TGCGCCAGCAGCCAGCACTTACAGGGTCCGGCCGGGGAGCTGTTTTTT. Translated, it gives CASSQHLQGPAGELFF.

This clone was recorded only once. The V gene is TRBV5-5, the J gene TRBJ1-1; TRBD1 aligns across 7 bases. The CDR3 totals 13 residues. Germline CDR1 reads SGHKS; CDR2 reads YYEKEE (reference sequence). Unmatched junction bases numbered 2, after V lost 1 base and J lost 5 bases. The CDR3 spells CASSLTGETEAFF. The CDR3 coding sequence is TGTGCCAGCAGCTTGACAGGGGAGACTGAAGCTTTCTTT.

J is TRBJ2-3 and V is TRBV21-1; TRBD2 was called by the table and not checked on the DNA. TRBV21-1 is classified as a pseudogene. The CDR3 covers 16 residues. The CDR3 nucleotides are TGTGCCAGCAGCAAAGGGACTAGGAGGGGAACAGATACGCAGTATTTT. Its protein is CASSKGTRRGTDTQYF.

The chain employs TRBV29-1 and TRBJ2-5; D may be TRBD1 (6 bases). CDR1 is SQVTM and CDR2 is ANQGSEA in the germline V gene. The CDR3 spans 12 residues. V was cut by 5 bases and J by 4 bases, with 11 bases left in between. The DNA for the CDR3 is TGCAGCGTTACAGGGTTGGGAGAGACCCAGTACTTC. Its protein product is CSVTGLGETQYF.

This clone was detected only a few times. The DNA of the CDR3 is TGTGCCAGCAGCCTGACCGGACAGGGATCCAACGAGCAGTACTTC. Its translation is CASSLTGQGSNEQYF. The chain joins TRBV4-2 to TRBJ2-5; 8 positions agree with TRBD1. The J call is uncertain, as TRBJ2-7 better fits the DNA end. The CDR3 length is 15 residues. CDR1 and CDR2 (germline): LGHNA, YNFKEQ.

The V and J genes are TRBV7-8 and TRBJ2-7; weak D call: TRBD1 (6 bases). Germline V gives CDR1 SGHVS, CDR2 FQNEAQ. The CDR3 covers 15 residues. V dropped 6 bases and J dropped 2 bases, with 17 bases sitting between them. The CDR3 is CASSYQTGYTYEQYF. The CDR3 DNA is TGTGCCAGCAGTTACCAGACAGGTTACACCTACGAGCAGTACTTC.

The chain links TRBV29-1 to TRBJ2-1; 12 bases fit TRBD2. The CDR3 is 14 amino acids. Losses at the gene ends were 6 bases for V and 9 bases for J; bases not matched to a gene: 9. Germline V CDR1 and CDR2: SQVTM, ANQGSEA. Here the CDR3 reads CSVKTSGRFGEQFF. The CDR3 DNA is TGCAGCGTCAAGACTAGCGGGAGATTTGGTGAGCAGTTCTTC.

The V call is TRBV9, the J call TRBJ1-1; 8 nucleotides match TRBD1. J was trimmed by 4 bases and V by 4 bases; bases with no gene match: 9. Per germline, CDR1 SGDLS and CDR2 YYNGEE. This CDR3 spans 15 amino acids. The CDR3 DNA is TGTGCCAGCAGCACCGGACAGGGTAGGGTCACTGAAGCTTTCTTT. This sequence encodes CASSTGQGRVTEAFF.